These 9 T cell receptor beta chains originate from one sample sequenced in a study of T cells in Graves' hyperthyroidism and ophthalmopathy (dated by TCRdb to between 2017 and 2020). Receptors were amplified or captured by multiplex PCR. Sequencing used an Illumina HiSeq 2000. Amplification of TCR beta CDR3 regions was carried out from RNA transcripts. A first-round RT-PCR of the TCR CDR3 used the HTBI primer set with the Qiagen OneStep RT-PCR kit. TCRdb reanalyzed the raw reads on its own, using fastp at Q25 for trimming and MiXCR for clone calling, and kept in-frame beta chains. Every CDR3 protein is listed once, alongside the most common genes and DNA of its rows. This sample lists more than 300,000 distinct CDR3 sequences; roughly 18% were detected once. The leading ten clones occupy 40% of the sample. Sequencing input: blood. The receptors here all came from a man aged 18 to 30 with Graves' ophthalmopathy.

The CDR3 DNA follows: TGCGCCAGCAGCTCGAACCGGGACAGGGGGCTTGAAGCTTTCTTT. Amino acid sequence: CASSSNRDRGLEAFF. This rearrangement joins TRBV5-1 to TRBJ1-1, with 12 bases identical to TRBD1. V lost 3 bases and J lost 7; bases outside the gene matches: 7. The CDR3 consists of 15 residues. Per the germline V gene, CDR1 is SGHRS and CDR2 is YFSETQ. The entire variable domain, with the rest obtained from reference TRBV5-1 and TRBJ1-1, is as follows: KAGVTQTPRYLIKTRGQQVTLSCSPISGHRSVSWYQQTPGQGLQFLFEYFSETQRNKGNFPGRFSGRQFSNSRSEMNVSTLELGDSALYLCASSSNRDRGLEAFFGQGTRLTVV.

This clonotype has at least ten counts. The V and J genes are TRBV5-8 and TRBJ1-1, with D unresolved. There are 16 residues in the CDR3. CDR1 is SGHTS and CDR2 is YDEGEE in the germline V gene. V lost 0 bases and J lost 0, with 12 bases in between. In DNA form, the CDR3 reads TGTGCCAGCAGCTTGGCGTTCGGTGACATGAACACTGAAGCTTTCTTT. Amino acid sequence: CASSLAFGDMNTEAFF.

Turning to this clonotype: A much larger clone differs by one base, so this may be a read error. The genes are TRBV6-2 or TRBV6-3 and TRBJ1-5; D is unresolved. Germline CDR1 reads MNHEY; CDR2 reads SVGEGT. This CDR3 is 14 amino acids long. Between the trimmed V and J ends, which lost 3 bases and 3 bases, there was a span of 9 bases. CDR3 bases: TGTGCCAGCAGTTATAATCGGGACAATCAGCCCCAGCATTTT. It yields the protein CASSYNRDNQPQHF.

This clonotype appeared a few times. This may arise from a read error, as a much more abundant clone is one base away. The chain recombines TRBV28 with TRBJ1-5; D gene unclear. The germline CDR1 and CDR2 sequences are MDHEN and SYDVKM. The CDR3 runs to 13 residues. The DNA for the CDR3 is TGTGCCAGCAGAATCGACTCCTATCAGTCCCAGCATTTT. Residues: CASRIDSYQSQHF.

The table lists this clonotype with many counts. The genes are TRBV5-1 and TRBJ1-1; tentatively, D is TRBD1 (5 bases). V dropped 4 bases and J dropped 7 bases, with 11 bases sitting between them. In germline, CDR1 is SGHRS, CDR2 YFSETQ. CDR3 length equals 12 residues. The CDR3 region is CASSLDRFEAFF. CDR3 sequence (DNA): TGCGCCAGCAGCCTCGACAGATTTGAAGCTTTCTTT. The full variable domain, completed using reference TRBV5-1 and TRBJ1-1, is KAGVTQTPRYLIKTRGQQVTLSCSPISGHRSVSWYQQTPGQGLQFLFEYFSETQRNKGNFPGRFSGRQFSNSRSEMNVSTLELGDSALYLCASSLDRFEAFFGQGTRLTVV.

This clonotype has at least ten counts. The V and J genes are TRBV30 and TRBJ1-1; a possible D gene is TRBD1 (5 bases). The germline gives CDR1 GTSNPN, CDR2 SVGIG (reference sequence). The CDR3 length is 17 residues. Trimming cost V 5 bases and J 0 bases, with 22 bases left between them. The CDR3 sequence: CAWPQPGTPRMNTEAFF. The CDR3 DNA sequence: TGTGCCTGGCCCCAACCCGGGACTCCGCGTATGAACACTGAAGCTTTCTTT.

CDR3 sequence (DNA): TGTGCCAGCAGCTTAGCCGCGAGCTCCTACGAGCAGTACTTC. The encoded protein is CASSLAASSYEQYF. The chain joins TRBV7-6 to TRBJ2-7; no clear D gene. The germline V gene has CDR1 SGHVS and CDR2 FNYEAQ. Trimming pared 0 bases from V and 0 bases from J, leaving 6 bases between. The CDR3 runs to 14 residues.

This clonotype appeared many times. The chain joins TRBV18 to TRBJ2-5; D call uncertain. With 6 bases removed from V and 3 bases from J, the gap between germline ends came to 5 bases. The CDR3 sequence is 11 residues long. Germline CDR1 KGHSH, CDR2 LQKENI. The CDR3 is CASSWEETQYF. CDR3 nucleotide sequence: TGTGCCAGCTCGTGGGAAGAGACCCAGTACTTC.

This clonotype has ten or more counts. The chain is built from TRBV5-1 and TRBJ2-1; the match to TRBD2 covers 12 bases. CDR1 is SGHRS and CDR2 is YFSETQ in the germline V gene. This CDR3 region has 15 residues. With 1 base clipped from V and 9 bases from J, the junction kept 5 bases outside the gene matches. CDR3 residues: CASSLSASGGVEQFF. In DNA, the CDR3 is TGCGCCAGCAGCTTGTCAGCTAGCGGGGGGGTTGAGCAGTTCTTC.